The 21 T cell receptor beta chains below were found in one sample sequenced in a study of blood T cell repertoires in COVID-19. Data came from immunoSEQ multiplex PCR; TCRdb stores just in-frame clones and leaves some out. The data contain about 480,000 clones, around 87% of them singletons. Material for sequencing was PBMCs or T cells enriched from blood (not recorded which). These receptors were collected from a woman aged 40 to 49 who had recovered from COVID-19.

CDR3 in amino acids: CASSYSTGAGQPQHF. DNA of the CDR3: TGTGCCAGCAGTTACTCGACAGGCGCAGGTCAGCCCCAGCATTTT. V gene TRBV6-5 combines with J gene TRBJ1-5, with D possibly being TRBD1 (6 bases). CDR1 is MNHEY, CDR2 SVGAGI, per germline. V gave up 0 bases and J gave up 6 bases, with 12 bases separating them. This CDR3 spans 15 amino acids.

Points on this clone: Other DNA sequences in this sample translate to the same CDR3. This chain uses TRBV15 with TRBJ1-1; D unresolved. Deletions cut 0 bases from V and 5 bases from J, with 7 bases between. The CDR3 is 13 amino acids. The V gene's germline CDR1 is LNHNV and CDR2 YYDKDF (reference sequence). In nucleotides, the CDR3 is TGTGCCACCAGCAGAGATCGGGGAACTGAAGCTTTCTTT. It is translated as CATSRDRGTEAFF.

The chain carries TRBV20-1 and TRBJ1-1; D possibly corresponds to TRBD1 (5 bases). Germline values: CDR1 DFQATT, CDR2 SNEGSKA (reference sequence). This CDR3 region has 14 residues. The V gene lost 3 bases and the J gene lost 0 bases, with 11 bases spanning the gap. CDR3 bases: TGCAGTGCTAGTTCACCAGGGATGAACACTGAAGCTTTCTTT. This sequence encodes CSASSPGMNTEAFF.

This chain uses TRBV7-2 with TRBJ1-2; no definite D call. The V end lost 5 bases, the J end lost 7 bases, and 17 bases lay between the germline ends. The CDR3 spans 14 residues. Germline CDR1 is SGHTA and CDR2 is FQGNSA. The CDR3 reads CASSPEPGSGGYTF. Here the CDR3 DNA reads TGTGCCAGCAGCCCCGAGCCGGGGTCGGGTGGCTACACCTTC.

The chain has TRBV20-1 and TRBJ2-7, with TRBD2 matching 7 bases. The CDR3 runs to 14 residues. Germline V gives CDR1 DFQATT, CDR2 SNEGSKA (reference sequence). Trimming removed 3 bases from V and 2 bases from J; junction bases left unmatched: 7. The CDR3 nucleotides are TGCAGTGCTAGTAGCCCTAGCGGCACCTACGAGCAGTACTTC. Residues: CSASSPSGTYEQYF.

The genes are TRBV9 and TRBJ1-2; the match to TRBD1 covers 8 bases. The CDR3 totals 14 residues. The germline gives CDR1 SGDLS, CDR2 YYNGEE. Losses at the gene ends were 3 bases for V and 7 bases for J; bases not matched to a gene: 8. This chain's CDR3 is CASSGTGTFRGYTF. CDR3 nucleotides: TGTGCCAGCAGCGGGACAGGGACGTTCCGTGGCTACACCTTC. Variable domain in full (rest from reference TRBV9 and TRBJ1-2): DSGVTQTPKHLITATGQRVTLRCSPRSGDLSVYWYQQSLDQGLQFLIQYYNGEERAKGNILERFSAQQFPDLHSELNLSSLELGDSALYFCASSGTGTFRGYTFGSGTRLTVV.

The CDR3 reads CASSLGGQGGSYGYTF. The CDR3, as DNA: TGCGCCAGCAGCTTGGGGGGACAGGGAGGTTCCTATGGCTACACCTTC. The chain links TRBV5-1 to TRBJ1-2, with TRBD1 identical over 9 bases. CDR1 and CDR2 from the germline V gene are SGHRS and YFSETQ. CDR3 length equals 16 residues. V was clipped by 0 bases and J by 4 bases; unmatched bases: 7.

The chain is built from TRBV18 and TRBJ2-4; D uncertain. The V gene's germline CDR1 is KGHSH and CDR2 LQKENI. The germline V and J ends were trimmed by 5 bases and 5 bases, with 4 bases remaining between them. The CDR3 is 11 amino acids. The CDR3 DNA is TGTGCCAGCTCATCCGAAAACATTCAGTACTTC. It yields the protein CASSSENIQYF.

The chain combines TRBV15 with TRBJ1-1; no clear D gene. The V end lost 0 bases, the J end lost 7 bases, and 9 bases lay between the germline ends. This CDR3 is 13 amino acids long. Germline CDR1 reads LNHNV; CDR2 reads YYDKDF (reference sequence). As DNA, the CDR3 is TGTGCCACCAGCAGAGATTTGGCGGATGAAGCTTTCTTT. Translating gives CATSRDLADEAFF.

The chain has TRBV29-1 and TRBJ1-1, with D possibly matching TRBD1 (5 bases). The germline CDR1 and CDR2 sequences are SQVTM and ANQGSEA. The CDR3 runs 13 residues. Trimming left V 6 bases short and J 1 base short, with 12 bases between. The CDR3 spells CSVRTSSNTEAFF. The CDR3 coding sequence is TGCAGCGTGAGGACAAGTTCGAACACTGAAGCTTTCTTT.

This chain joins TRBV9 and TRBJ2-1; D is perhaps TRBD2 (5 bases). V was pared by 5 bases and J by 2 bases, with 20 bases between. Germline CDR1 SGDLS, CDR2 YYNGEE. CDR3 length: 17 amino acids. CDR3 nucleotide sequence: TGTGCCAGCAGTGGGATCGAGGGCGGCCGCCCCTACAATGAGCAGTTCTTC. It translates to CASSGIEGGRPYNEQFF.

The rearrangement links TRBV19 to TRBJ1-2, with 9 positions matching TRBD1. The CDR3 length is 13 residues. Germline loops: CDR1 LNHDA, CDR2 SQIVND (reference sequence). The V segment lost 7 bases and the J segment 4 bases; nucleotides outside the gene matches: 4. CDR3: CASKDRGPYGYTF. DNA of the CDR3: TGTGCCAGTAAGGACAGGGGTCCCTATGGCTACACCTTC.

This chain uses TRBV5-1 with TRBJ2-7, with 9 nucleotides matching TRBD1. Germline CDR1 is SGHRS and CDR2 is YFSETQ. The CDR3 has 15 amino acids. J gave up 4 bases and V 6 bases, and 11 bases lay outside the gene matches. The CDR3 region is CASTPGPGQGYEQYF. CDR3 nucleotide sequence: TGCGCCAGCACCCCGGGACCGGGACAGGGTTACGAGCAGTACTTC. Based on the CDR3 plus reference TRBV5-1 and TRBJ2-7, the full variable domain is KAGVTQTPRYLIKTRGQQVTLSCSPISGHRSVSWYQQTPGQGLQFLFEYFSETQRNKGNFPGRFSGRQFSNSRSEMNVSTLELGDSALYLCASTPGPGQGYEQYFGPGTRLTVT.

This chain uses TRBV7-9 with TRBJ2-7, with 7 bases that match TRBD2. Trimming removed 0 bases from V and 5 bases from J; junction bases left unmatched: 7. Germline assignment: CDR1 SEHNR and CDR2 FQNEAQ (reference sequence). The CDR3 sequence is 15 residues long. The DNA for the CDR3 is TGTGCCAGCAGCTTAGCTAGGGCGGGAGTAGACGAGCAGTACTTC. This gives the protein CASSLARAGVDEQYF.

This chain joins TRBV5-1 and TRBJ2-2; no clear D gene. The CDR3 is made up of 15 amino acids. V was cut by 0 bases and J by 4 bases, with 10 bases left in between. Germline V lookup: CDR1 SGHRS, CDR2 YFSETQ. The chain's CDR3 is CASSLARGVTGELFF. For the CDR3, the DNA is TGCGCCAGCAGCTTGGCCCGAGGAGTCACCGGGGAGCTGTTTTTT.

CDR3 in amino acids: CAISVSGGSETQYF. DNA for the CDR3: TGTGCCATCAGTGTTAGCGGTGGGAGTGAGACCCAGTACTTC. The chain joins TRBV10-3 to TRBJ2-5; D might be TRBD2 (6 bases). Trimming removed 4 bases at V and 5 bases at J, with 14 bases between. This CDR3 contains 14 residues. In germline, CDR1 is ENHRY, CDR2 SYGVKD.

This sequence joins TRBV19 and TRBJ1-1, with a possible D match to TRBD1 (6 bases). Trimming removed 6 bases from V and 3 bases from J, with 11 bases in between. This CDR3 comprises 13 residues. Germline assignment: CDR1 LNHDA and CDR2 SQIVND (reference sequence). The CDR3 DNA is TGTGCCAGTAGCACAGGGCGGCACACTGAAGCTTTCTTT. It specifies CASSTGRHTEAFF.

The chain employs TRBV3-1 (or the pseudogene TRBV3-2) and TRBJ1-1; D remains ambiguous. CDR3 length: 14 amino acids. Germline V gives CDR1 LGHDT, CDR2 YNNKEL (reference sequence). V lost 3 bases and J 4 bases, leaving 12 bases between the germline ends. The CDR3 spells CASSHLGIGTEAFF. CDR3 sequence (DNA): TGTGCCAGCAGCCATTTGGGCATAGGCACTGAAGCTTTCTTT.

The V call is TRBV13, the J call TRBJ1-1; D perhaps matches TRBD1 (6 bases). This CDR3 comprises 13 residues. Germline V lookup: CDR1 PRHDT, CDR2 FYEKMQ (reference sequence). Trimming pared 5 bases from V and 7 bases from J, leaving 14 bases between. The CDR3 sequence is CASSKFGQIEAFF. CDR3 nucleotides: TGTGCCAGCAGCAAATTCGGACAGATTGAAGCTTTCTTT.

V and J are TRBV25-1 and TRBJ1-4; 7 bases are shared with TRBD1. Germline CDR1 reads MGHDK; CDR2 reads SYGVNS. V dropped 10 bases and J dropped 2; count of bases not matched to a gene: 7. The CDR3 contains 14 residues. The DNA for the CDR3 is TGTGCCACTACCGCAGGGGGGACTAATGAAAAACTGTTTTTT. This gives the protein CATTAGGTNEKLFF.

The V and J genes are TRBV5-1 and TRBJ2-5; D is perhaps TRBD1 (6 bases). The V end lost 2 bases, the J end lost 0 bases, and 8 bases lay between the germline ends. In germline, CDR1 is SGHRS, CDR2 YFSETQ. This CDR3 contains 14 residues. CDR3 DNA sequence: TGCGCCAGCAGCTTCTCAGGGGACCAAGAGACCCAGTACTTC. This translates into CASSFSGDQETQYF.